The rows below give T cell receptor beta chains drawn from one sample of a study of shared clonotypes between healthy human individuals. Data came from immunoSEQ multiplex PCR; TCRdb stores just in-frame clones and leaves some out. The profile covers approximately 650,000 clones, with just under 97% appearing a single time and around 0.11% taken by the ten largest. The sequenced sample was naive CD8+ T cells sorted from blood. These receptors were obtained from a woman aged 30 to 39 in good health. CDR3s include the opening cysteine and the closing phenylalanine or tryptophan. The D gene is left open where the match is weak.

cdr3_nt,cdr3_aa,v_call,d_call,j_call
TGTGCCAGTAGTTTAGATGGGACTAGCCCCGCAGATACGCAGTATTTT,CASSLDGTSPADTQYF,TRBV19,TRBD2,TRBJ2-3
TGTGCCAGCAGAGCGTCCGACAGGGCTTATGAAAAACTGTTTTTT,CASRASDRAYEKLFF,TRBV9,TRBD1,TRBJ1-4
TGTGCCAGTTCCCTGATAGCGGGAGTGTTAGAGCAGTACTTC,CASSLIAGVLEQYF,TRBV27,TRBD2,TRBJ2-7
TGTGCCAGCAGTTTGGGAGGTCAGCCCCAGCATTTT,CASSLGGQPQHF,TRBV27,.,TRBJ1-5
TGTGCCAGCAGTCTCAGACAGGCCTACGAGCAGTACTTC,CASSLRQAYEQYF,TRBV27,.,TRBJ2-7
TGTGCCAGCAGTGAGTTACTATGGGGGACGAAAGAGCAGTACTTC,CASSELLWGTKEQYF,TRBV6-1,.,TRBJ2-7
TGTGCCAGCAGGCCCTTGGCGAGCAATCAGCCCCAGCATTTT,CASRPLASNQPQHF,TRBV28,.,TRBJ1-5
TGTGCCAGCAGACCATACCGGACAGGGCGGAGCACTGAAGCTTTCTTT,CASRPYRTGRSTEAFF,TRBV6-6,TRBD1,TRBJ1-1
TGTGCCAGTGGACATCCCGAGCAGTACTTC,CASGHPEQYF,TRBV19,.,TRBJ2-7
TGCGCCAGCAGCCCGGCGGCAGGAGAACAGCCCCAGCATTTT,CASSPAAGEQPQHF,TRBV5-1,.,TRBJ1-5
TGCAGCGTTCTCCCCCGTGGGGACCCCTACGAGCAGTACTTC,CSVLPRGDPYEQYF,TRBV29-1,.,TRBJ2-7
TGCAGCGTTGGACTCGGGGGGATGAACACTGAAGCTTTCTTT,CSVGLGGMNTEAFF,TRBV29-1,.,TRBJ1-1
TGTGCCAGCAGCATAACTAGGGAGCAGTTCTTC,CASSITREQFF,TRBV5-6,.,TRBJ2-1
TGTGCCAGCAGAGCGGGGACAGGGGGCGCGAATGAGCAGTTCTTC,CASRAGTGGANEQFF,TRBV6-5,TRBD1,TRBJ2-1